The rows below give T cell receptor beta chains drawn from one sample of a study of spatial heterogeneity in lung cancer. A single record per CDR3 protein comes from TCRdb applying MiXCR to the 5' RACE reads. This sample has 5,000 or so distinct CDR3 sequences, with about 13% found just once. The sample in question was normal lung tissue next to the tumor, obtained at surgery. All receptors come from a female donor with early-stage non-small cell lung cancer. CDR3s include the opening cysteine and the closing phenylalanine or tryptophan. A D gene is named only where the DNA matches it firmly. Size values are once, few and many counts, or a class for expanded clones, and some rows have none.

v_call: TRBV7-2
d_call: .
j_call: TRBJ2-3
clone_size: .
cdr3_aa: CASSLAQFTDTQYF
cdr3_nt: TGTGCCAGCAGCTTAGCGCAGTTCACAGATACGCAGTATTTT

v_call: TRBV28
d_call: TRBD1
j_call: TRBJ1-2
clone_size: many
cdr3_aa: CASSSTPLTGYGYTF
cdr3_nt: TGTGCCAGCAGTTCCACCCCCCTGACAGGGTATGGCTACACCTTC

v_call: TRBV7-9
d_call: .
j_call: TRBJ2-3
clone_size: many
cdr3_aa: CASSPSTDTQYF
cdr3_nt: TGTGCCAGCAGCCCTTCTACAGATACGCAGTATTTT

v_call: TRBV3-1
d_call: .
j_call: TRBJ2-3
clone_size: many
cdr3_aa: CASSQDRSSRADTQYF
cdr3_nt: TGTGCCAGCAGCCAAGATCGATCCAGTCGGGCAGATACGCAGTATTTT

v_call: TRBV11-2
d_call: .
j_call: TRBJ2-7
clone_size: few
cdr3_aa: CASSLVAGEIGEQYF
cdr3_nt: TGTGCCAGCAGCTTAGTTGCAGGGGAGATCGGCGAGCAGTACTTC

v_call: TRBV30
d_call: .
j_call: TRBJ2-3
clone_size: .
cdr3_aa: CACHGLVTDTQYF
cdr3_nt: TGTGCCTGTCATGGGCTAGTTACAGATACGCAGTATTTT

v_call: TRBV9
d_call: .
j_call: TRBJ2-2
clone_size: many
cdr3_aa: CASSVVIASSSGNTGELFF
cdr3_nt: TGTGCCAGCAGCGTAGTAATTGCATCCTCGTCCGGAAACACCGGGGAGCTGTTTTTT

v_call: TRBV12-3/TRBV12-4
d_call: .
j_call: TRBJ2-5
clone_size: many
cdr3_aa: CASSYFGETQYF
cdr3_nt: .

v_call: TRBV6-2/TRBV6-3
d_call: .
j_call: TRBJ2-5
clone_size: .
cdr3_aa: CVSSLGPYPETQYF
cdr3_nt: TGTGTCAGCAGCCTGGGGCCTTATCCGGAGACCCAGTACTTC

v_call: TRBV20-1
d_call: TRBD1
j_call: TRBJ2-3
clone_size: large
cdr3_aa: CSAKSQRTGFTDTQYF
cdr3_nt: TGCAGTGCTAAGAGCCAAAGGACAGGGTTCACAGATACGCAGTATTTT

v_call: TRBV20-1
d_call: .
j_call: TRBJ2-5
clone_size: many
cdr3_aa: CSALSGETQYF
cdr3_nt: TGCAGTGCTTTGAGCGGAGAGACCCAGTACTTC

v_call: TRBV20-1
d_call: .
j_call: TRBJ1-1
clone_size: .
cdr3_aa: CSAAGRILGEAFF
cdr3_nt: TGCAGTGCTGCAGGCAGGATTTTGGGTGAAGCTTTCTTT

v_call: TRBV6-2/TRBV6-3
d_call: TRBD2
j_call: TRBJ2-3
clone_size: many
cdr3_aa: CASRSGRSADTQYF
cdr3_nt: TGTGCCAGCAGGAGCGGGAGATCAGCGGATACGCAGTATTTT

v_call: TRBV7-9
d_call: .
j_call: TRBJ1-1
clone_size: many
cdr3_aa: CASSPPGAQNTEAFF
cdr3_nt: TGTGCCAGCAGCCCGCCGGGGGCTCAGAACACTGAAGCTTTCTTT

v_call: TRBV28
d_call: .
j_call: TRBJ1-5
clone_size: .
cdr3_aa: CASSLTPNQPQHF
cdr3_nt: TGTGCCAGCAGTTTGACACCCAATCAGCCCCAGCATTTT

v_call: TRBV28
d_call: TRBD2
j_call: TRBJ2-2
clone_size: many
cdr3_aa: CASTTWGGTGTGELFF
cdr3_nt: TGTGCCAGCACCACCTGGGGGGGGACTGGCACCGGGGAGCTGTTTTTT

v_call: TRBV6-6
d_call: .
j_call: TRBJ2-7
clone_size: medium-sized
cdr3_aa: CASSYGRTYEQYF
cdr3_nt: TGTGCCAGCAGTTATGGACGGACCTACGAGCAGTACTTC

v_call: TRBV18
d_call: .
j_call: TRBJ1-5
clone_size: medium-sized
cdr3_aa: CASSPVNRHQPQHF
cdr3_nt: TGTGCCAGCTCACCAGTCAACCGCCATCAGCCCCAGCATTTT

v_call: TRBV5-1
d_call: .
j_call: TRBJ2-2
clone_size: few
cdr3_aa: CASSLAGAPGGLFF
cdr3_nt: TGCGCCAGCAGCTTGGCAGGGGCCCCCGGCGGGCTGTTTTTT

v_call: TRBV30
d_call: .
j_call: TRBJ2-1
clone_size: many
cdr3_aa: CAWSNKGEQFF
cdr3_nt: TGTGCCTGGAGTAACAAAGGTGAGCAGTTCTTC